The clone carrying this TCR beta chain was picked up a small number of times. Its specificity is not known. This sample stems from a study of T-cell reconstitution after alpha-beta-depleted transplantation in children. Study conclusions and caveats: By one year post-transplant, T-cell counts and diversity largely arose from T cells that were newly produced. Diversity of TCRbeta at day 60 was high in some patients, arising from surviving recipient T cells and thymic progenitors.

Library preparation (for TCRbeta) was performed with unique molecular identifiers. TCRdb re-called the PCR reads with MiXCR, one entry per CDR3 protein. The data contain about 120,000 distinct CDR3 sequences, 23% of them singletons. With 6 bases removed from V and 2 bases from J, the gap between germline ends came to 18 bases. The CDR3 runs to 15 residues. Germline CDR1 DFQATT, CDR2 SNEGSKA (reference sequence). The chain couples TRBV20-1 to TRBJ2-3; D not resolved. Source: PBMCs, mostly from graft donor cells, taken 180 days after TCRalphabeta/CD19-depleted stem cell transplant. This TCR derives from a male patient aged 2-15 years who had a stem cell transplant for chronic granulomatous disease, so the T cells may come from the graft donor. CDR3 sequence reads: CSALNAGIYTDTQYF. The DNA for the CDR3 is TGCAGTGCCCTAAACGCTGGGATCTACACAGATACGCAGTATTTT.